Listed below are T cell receptor beta chains from one sample, sequenced in a study of cytomegalovirus exposure and HLA in healthy donors. This table comes from immunoSEQ multiplex PCR, and its TCRdb copy is limited to in-frame clones, with some not included. The sample's table shows more than 70,000 clones. The sequencing sample was made of PBMCs. These receptors all come from a woman in her sixties in good health and CMV-seronegative. Each CDR3 is given with its conserved first and last residue. Fields, in order: J gene, D gene, V gene, CDR3 protein, CDR3 DNA. The D gene is left open where the match is weak.

>TRBJ2-2|NA|TRBV11-3
CASSLNLGPMNTGELFF
TGTGCCAGCAGCTTAAACCTGGGCCCTATGAACACCGGGGAGCTGTTTTTT
>TRBJ1-2|TRBD1|TRBV6-6
CASTNRGLNYGYTF
TGTGCCAGCACCAACAGGGGGCTGAACTATGGCTACACCTTC
>TRBJ2-7|TRBD2|TRBV7-2
CAIGAGGNNEQYF
TGTGCCATCGGGGCGGGAGGGAATAACGAGCAGTACTTC
>TRBJ1-5|NA|TRBV5-1
CASNQGPNQPQHF
TGCGCCAGCAACCAGGGCCCCAATCAGCCCCAGCATTTT
>TRBJ2-3|NA|TRBV5-1
CASSLGSITDTQYF
TGCGCCAGCAGTTTGGGTTCTATAACAGATACGCAGTATTTT
>TRBJ1-1|NA|TRBV11-1
CASSSGQTFF
TGTGCCAGCAGCTCCGGACAGACATTCTTT
>TRBJ2-1|TRBD2|TRBV5-1
CASSSPGLEVNEQFF
TGCGCCAGCAGCTCTCCGGGACTAGAAGTCAATGAGCAGTTCTTC
>TRBJ1-2|TRBD1|TRBV28
CASSSTGTGSYGYTF
TGTGCCAGCAGTTCCACCGGGACAGGGTCTTATGGCTACACCTTC
>TRBJ1-2|NA|TRBV5-1
CASRLSGAPNYGYTF
TGCGCCAGCCGCCTTTCAGGGGCGCCGAACTATGGCTACACCTTC
>TRBJ2-1|TRBD2|TRBV6-1
CASRPGTSGYNEQFF
TGTGCCAGCAGGCCCGGGACTAGCGGTTACAATGAGCAGTTCTTC